This T cell receptor beta chain was captured by sequencing in a study of OX40 agonist ivuxolimab in advanced cancers. The CDR3 is made up of 16 amino acids. The junction had 7 bases not matched to a gene; V was cut back by 6 bases and J by 3 bases. Looked up from germline, CDR1 is SNHLY and CDR2 is FYNNEI. TCRdb's table, derived via immunoSEQ multiplex PCR, lists solely in-frame clones and lacks some. The repertoire has tens of thousands of clones, approximately 83% of them found once; the top ten carry about 4.5%. The input for sequencing was CD4+ or CD8+ T cells sorted from blood, taken in a trial of the OX40 agonist ivuxolimab. V and J are TRBV2 and TRBJ2-1; 11 positions match TRBD2. The sequence derives from an adult with an advanced solid tumor such as melanoma, head and neck, liver or kidney cancer. The CDR3 here is CASRKLAGAFYNEQFF. DNA for the CDR3: TGTGCCAGCAGAAAACTAGCGGGAGCCTTCTACAATGAGCAGTTCTTC.